These 4 T cell receptor beta chains were all obtained from the same sample, sequenced in a study of memory CD4+ T cells and cytomegalovirus serostatus. Single viable CD3+CD4+CD8-CD45RO+ cells were sorted as the memory CD4+ T cells. TCRdb's table, derived via immunoSEQ multiplex PCR, lists solely in-frame clones and lacks some. Among 40,000 to 55,000 clones, 65% to 85% were seen once, and the ten largest hold about 0.6%. The sequencing input was memory CD4+ T cells from blood. Source of these receptors: an adult in good health and CMV-seronegative.

V and J are TRBV5-1 and TRBJ2-6; 10 bases map to TRBD1. Germline V CDR1 and CDR2: SGHRS, YFSETQ. The CDR3 length is 19 residues. J gave up 2 bases and V 3 bases, and 11 bases lay outside the gene matches. CDR3 protein: CASSWTSTGGIAGANVLTF. In nucleotides, the CDR3 is TGCGCCAGCAGCTGGACCTCGACAGGGGGCATAGCTGGGGCCAACGTCCTGACTTTC.

The J gene is TRBJ1-5, the V gene TRBV30, with D hard to call. The CDR3 contains 15 residues. Germline V gives CDR1 GTSNPN, CDR2 SVGIG (reference sequence). Trimming removed 3 bases from V and 6 bases from J, with 18 bases in between. The CDR3 DNA reads TGTGCCTGGAGCCCCAGGAATCGTTGGGCTCAGCCCCAGCATTTT. This sequence encodes CAWSPRNRWAQPQHF.

The chain uses TRBV7-6 and TRBJ2-1; the D gene is possibly TRBD2 (7 bases). The V end was cut by 8 bases, the J end by 6 bases, with 14 bases between. CDR3 length: 13 amino acids. In germline, CDR1 is SGHVS, CDR2 FNYEAQ. The DNA of the CDR3 is TGTGCCAGCGCAGAGGGGGGGTTCAATGAGCAGTTCTTC. This codes for CASAEGGFNEQFF.

This clone has more than one count but fewer than ten. V is TRBV11-2 and J is TRBJ1-3; 8 bases are a match to TRBD1. The CDR3 extends over 16 amino acids. Trimming cost V 5 bases and J 3 bases; bases outside gene matches: 9. Germline V gene sequence: CDR1 SGHAT, CDR2 FQNNGV. The CDR3 protein is CASSVYRGLGGNTIYF. CDR3 in DNA: TGTGCCAGCAGCGTATACAGGGGGTTAGGTGGAAACACCATATATTTT. The variable domain in full, completed from reference TRBV11-2 and TRBJ1-3, reads EAGVAQSPRYKIIEKRQSVAFWCNPISGHATLYWYQQILGQGPKLLIQFQNNGVVDDSQLPKDRFSAERLKGVDSTLKIQPAKLEDSAVYLCASSVYRGLGGNTIYFGEGSWLTVV.